These 32 T cell receptor beta chains originate from one sample sequenced in a study of cytomegalovirus exposure and HLA in healthy donors. PCR involved 60 Vbeta and 13 Jbeta primers. This table comes from immunoSEQ multiplex PCR, and its TCRdb copy is limited to in-frame clones, with some not included. The repertoire holds over 150,000 clones, with 84% as singletons. Sequenced: PBMCs. These receptor sequences come from a man younger than 35 in good health and CMV-seronegative.

V usage is TRBV5-6 and J usage is TRBJ2-5, with D perhaps TRBD2 (5 bases). Trimming took off 3 bases at V and 2 bases at J, with 11 bases between the two ends. The germline V gene has CDR1 SGHDT and CDR2 YYEEEE. The CDR3 totals 14 residues. The CDR3 spells CASSSLGEQETQYF. The DNA for the CDR3 is TGTGCCAGCAGCTCCCTCGGGGAACAAGAGACCCAGTACTTC.

The chain combines TRBV2 with TRBJ2-1; 8 nucleotides agree with TRBD2. CDR1 is SNHLY and CDR2 is FYNNEI in the germline V gene. This CDR3 has 15 amino acids. The V gene end was trimmed by 1 base and the J gene end by 5 bases; junction bases not matched to a gene: 4. The CDR3 loop is CASSEDGTRNNEQFF. In DNA form, the CDR3 reads TGTGCCAGCAGTGAAGACGGGACTAGGAACAATGAGCAGTTCTTC.

The chain employs TRBV19 and TRBJ1-2; 7 nucleotides line up with TRBD1. The CDR3 consists of 14 residues. Germline values: CDR1 LNHDA, CDR2 SQIVND (reference sequence). V lost 5 bases to trimming and J lost 6 bases; unmatched junction nucleotides: 9. CDR3 sequence reads: CASSLLQGKNGYTF. The CDR3 DNA is TGTGCCAGTAGTTTATTACAGGGGAAAAATGGCTACACCTTC.

This clone came up once. The rearrangement joins TRBV6-1 to TRBJ2-7; 7 bases map to TRBD1. CDR3 length: 14 amino acids. Germline values: CDR1 MNHNS, CDR2 SASEGT. V lost 2 bases and J lost 2; bases outside the gene matches: 3. The CDR3 nucleotides are TGTGCCAGCAGTGAAAGGGACAGAGCCTACGAGCAGTACTTC. Its translation is CASSERDRAYEQYF.

A few counts support this clone. The chain links TRBV4-2 to TRBJ2-6; 7 nucleotides agree with TRBD1. J gave up 0 bases and V 1 base, and 3 bases lay outside the gene matches. The germline CDR1 and CDR2 sequences are LGHNA and YNFKEQ. The CDR3 runs to 17 residues. CDR3 in amino acids: CASSQGDSSSGANVLTF. In nucleotides, the CDR3 is TGTGCCAGCAGCCAAGGGGACAGTTCCTCTGGGGCCAACGTCCTGACTTTC.

The chain is built from TRBV10-2 and TRBJ2-5; D may be TRBD2 (6 bases). The CDR3 has 12 residues. Per the germline V gene, CDR1 is WSHSY and CDR2 is SAAADI. The V gene lost 5 bases and the J gene lost 4 bases, with 8 bases spanning the gap. The CDR3: CASSSGGETQYF. The CDR3 nucleotides are TGCGCCAGCAGTTCCGGGGGAGAGACCCAGTACTTC.

The chain is built from TRBV28 and TRBJ2-1; D perhaps matches TRBD2 (6 bases). The CDR3 totals 14 residues. CDR1 and CDR2 (germline): MDHEN, SYDVKM. The V end lost 8 bases, the J end lost 5 bases, and 16 bases lay between the germline ends. The CDR3 region is CASGGFTGHNEQFF. CDR3 DNA: TGTGCCAGCGGGGGGTTCACGGGACACAATGAGCAGTTCTTC.

The V call is TRBV7-9, the J call TRBJ1-2, with 7 bases identical to TRBD1. The germline gives CDR1 SEHNR, CDR2 FQNEAQ (reference sequence). The CDR3 extends over 14 amino acids. The V segment lost 7 bases and the J segment 4 bases; nucleotides outside the gene matches: 9. CDR3 sequence: CASITKAGGYGYTF. CDR3 DNA: TGTGCCAGCATCACAAAGGCAGGGGGCTATGGCTACACCTTC.

The CDR3 sequence is CASPTSGGRYDTQYF. CDR3 DNA: TGTGCCAGTCCGACTAGCGGGGGGCGCTACGATACGCAGTATTTT. V is TRBV2 and J is TRBJ2-3; TRBD2 matches at 13 bases. The V gene's germline CDR1 is SNHLY and CDR2 FYNNEI. V lost 9 bases to trimming and J lost 6 bases; unmatched junction nucleotides: 9. The CDR3 loop spans 15 amino acids.

V and J are TRBV5-4 and TRBJ2-2; 8 bases fit TRBD2. Losses at the gene ends were 4 bases for V and 2 bases for J; bases not matched to a gene: 10. The CDR3 extends over 17 amino acids. The germline V gene encodes CDR1 SGHNT and CDR2 YYREEE (reference sequence). The CDR3 sequence is CASSPRLAGLNTGELFF. CDR3 nucleotides: TGTGCCAGCAGCCCCCGCTTAGCGGGGCTAAACACCGGGGAGCTGTTTTTT. The complete variable domain, with remaining parts taken from reference TRBV5-4 and TRBJ2-2, reads ETGVTQSPTHLIKTRGQQVTLRCSSQSGHNTVSWYQQALGQGPQFIFQYYREEENGRGNFPPRFSGLQFPNYSSELNVNALELDDSALYLCASSPRLAGLNTGELFFGEGSRLTVL.

This clone was seen a handful of times. The rearrangement links TRBV7-6 to TRBJ2-1; weak D call: TRBD1 (5 bases). Germline V gene lookup returns CDR1 SGHVS and CDR2 FNYEAQ. The CDR3 contains 12 residues. With 2 bases removed from V and 10 bases from J, the gap between germline ends came to 9 bases. DNA of the CDR3: TGTGCCAGCAGCTTAAAGGGGAACGAGCAGTTCTTC. Protein: CASSLKGNEQFF.

The chain has TRBV6-1 and TRBJ1-5, with D unresolved. With 6 bases removed from V and 1 base from J, the gap between germline ends came to 7 bases. CDR1 is MNHNS and CDR2 is SASEGT in the germline V gene. The CDR3 sequence is 13 residues long. The CDR3 region has the DNA TGTGCCAGCAGGCAGGTGAGCAATCAGCCCCAGCATTTT. It codes for CASRQVSNQPQHF.

This chain connects TRBV28 to TRBJ1-2; no firm D call. The germline V gene has CDR1 MDHEN and CDR2 SYDVKM. This CDR3 region has 14 residues. V was clipped by 2 bases and J by 5 bases, with 12 bases between them. CDR3: CASSLRPEKYGYTF. DNA of the CDR3: TGTGCCAGCAGTTTAAGGCCGGAGAAATATGGCTACACCTTC.

The chain recombines TRBV5-1 with TRBJ1-1; the D gene is possibly TRBD1 (6 bases). Germline V gene lookup returns CDR1 SGHRS and CDR2 YFSETQ. The CDR3 totals 14 residues. The ends were cut back, 1 base at V and 5 bases at J, with 12 bases in the middle. The CDR3 bases are TGCGCCAGCAGCTTGACCAGGGGAGGGACTGAAGCTTTCTTT. Protein: CASSLTRGGTEAFF.

The chain carries TRBV19 and TRBJ2-2, with 10 bases lining up with TRBD1. The CDR3 is made up of 15 amino acids. V was clipped by 6 bases and J by 6 bases; unmatched bases: 7. Germline V gene data show CDR1 as LNHDA and CDR2 as SQIVND (reference sequence). In nucleotides, the CDR3 is TGTGCCAGTAGGGCGGGACAGGGGATACCCGGGGAGCTGTTTTTT. Translation gives CASRAGQGIPGELFF.

The V call is TRBV10-3, the J call TRBJ1-1; D gene ambiguous. Deletions cut 3 bases from V and 2 bases from J, with 13 bases between. The CDR3 runs to 15 residues. CDR1 is ENHRY and CDR2 is SYGVKD in the germline V gene. DNA of the CDR3: TGTGCCATCAGTGAATCCCGGGGAGCCAACACTGAAGCTTTCTTT. It encodes CAISESRGANTEAFF.

V usage is TRBV6-1 and J usage is TRBJ2-1, with 8 positions matching TRBD1. The CDR3 runs 14 residues. Germline loops: CDR1 MNHNS, CDR2 SASEGT. V gave up 8 bases and J gave up 1 base; unmatched junction bases: 4. CDR3 protein: CASQDRDSYNEQFF. CDR3 DNA: TGTGCCAGCCAGGACAGGGATTCCTACAATGAGCAGTTCTTC.

The gene calls are TRBV10-1 and TRBJ2-3, with TRBD2 identical over 12 bases. CDR3 length: 15 amino acids. J was trimmed by 4 bases and V by 6 bases; bases with no gene match: 5. Germline V lookup: CDR1 WNHNN, CDR2 SYGVQD (reference sequence). Here the CDR3 DNA reads TGCGCCAGCAGGAGACTAGCGGGAGCGGCAGATACGCAGTATTTT. Protein sequence: CASRRLAGAADTQYF.

The chain couples TRBV6-1 to TRBJ1-5; D is unresolved. Trimming removed 5 bases from V and 6 bases from J, with 5 bases in between. Germline V gives CDR1 MNHNS, CDR2 SASEGT. This CDR3 spans 11 amino acids. The CDR3: CASSILQPQHF. The CDR3 DNA sequence: TGTGCCAGCAGTATACTTCAGCCCCAGCATTTT.

The chain combines TRBV5-6 with TRBJ2-1; no clear D. The CDR3 has 12 residues. CDR1 and CDR2 (germline): SGHDT, YYEEEE. Trimming cost V 4 bases and J 6 bases, with 8 bases left between them. The CDR3 sequence: CASSLARNEQFF. In DNA form, the CDR3 reads TGTGCCAGCAGCCTGGCGCGCAATGAGCAGTTCTTC.

This clone appeared a few times. The genes are TRBV5-6 and TRBJ1-4; 8 nucleotides line up with TRBD1. The CDR3 spans 13 residues. Trimming removed 4 bases from V and 7 bases from J; junction bases left unmatched: 3. Germline V gene data show CDR1 as SGHDT and CDR2 as YYEEEE. CDR3 bases: TGTGCCAGCAGCACGGACAGGGTTGAAAAACTGTTTTTT. It codes for CASSTDRVEKLFF.

The rearrangement links TRBV18 to TRBJ1-2, with TRBD1 identical over 7 bases. This CDR3 contains 17 residues. CDR1 is KGHSH, CDR2 LQKENI, per germline. The V gene end was trimmed by 4 bases and the J gene end by 2 bases; junction bases not matched to a gene: 13. The CDR3 nucleotides read TGTGCCAGCTCACAACTAGTTAATCGGGACAGCAACTATGGCTACACCTTC. Protein product: CASSQLVNRDSNYGYTF.

This sequence joins TRBV27 and TRBJ2-7; D might be TRBD2 (6 bases). This CDR3 comprises 15 residues. Trimming cost V 0 bases and J 3 bases, with 12 bases left between them. Looked up from germline, CDR1 is MNHEY and CDR2 is SMNVEV (reference sequence). CDR3 sequence: CASSLSFGGIYEQYF. The DNA of the CDR3 is TGTGCCAGCAGTTTATCGTTCGGGGGAATCTACGAGCAGTACTTC.

This chain uses TRBV11-3 with TRBJ2-5, with 7 positions matching TRBD1. V trimming: 3 bases; J trimming: 13 bases; junction bases outside the gene matches: 8. The CDR3 totals 12 residues. Germline V gene lookup returns CDR1 SGHNT and CDR2 YENEEA. CDR3 sequence: CASSLATGLPYF. The CDR3 nucleotides read TGTGCCAGCAGCTTGGCGACAGGGTTGCCGTACTTC.

The rearrangement uses TRBV7-9 and TRBJ2-7; 11 bases agree with TRBD2. The CDR3 runs 15 residues. Germline V gene sequence: CDR1 SEHNR, CDR2 FQNEAQ (reference sequence). Trimming took 5 bases from V and 2 from J; bases not matched to a gene: 5. The CDR3 DNA reads as TGTGCCAGCAGCGGGATTAGCGGGGGGGCCTACGAGCAGTACTTC. It codes for CASSGISGGAYEQYF.

This rearrangement joins TRBV5-1 to TRBJ2-1; TRBD2 matches 10 bases. This CDR3 region has 15 residues. Unmatched junction bases numbered 8, after V lost 4 bases and J lost 7 bases. Per germline, CDR1 SGHRS and CDR2 YFSETQ. The CDR3, as DNA: TGCGCCAGCAGCCCCTTCAGCGGGGGGGTTAATGAGCAGTTCTTC. Translating gives CASSPFSGGVNEQFF.

This clone was found once. The CDR3 coding sequence is TGTGCCAGCAGCTCTAGGACAGCTTTTTCCTACGAGCAGTACTTC. It is translated as CASSSRTAFSYEQYF. The V call is TRBV11-2, the J call TRBJ2-7, with a weak D call TRBD1 (6 bases). The CDR3 has 15 amino acids. Germline CDR1 reads SGHAT; CDR2 reads FQNNGV. Trimming left V 4 bases short and J 1 base short, with 14 bases between.

The chain is built from TRBV11-2 and TRBJ2-3; 13 bases match TRBD2. The CDR3 runs 16 residues. Germline V gene data show CDR1 as SGHAT and CDR2 as FQNNGV. J was trimmed by 3 bases and V by 5 bases; bases with no gene match: 5. As DNA, the CDR3 is TGTGCCAGCAGCAAATGGACTAGCGGGAGAACAGATACGCAGTATTTT. Its translation: CASSKWTSGRTDTQYF.

The V and J genes are TRBV5-8 and TRBJ1-1; tentatively, D is TRBD1 (5 bases). The germline V and J ends were trimmed by 4 bases and 6 bases, with 19 bases remaining between them. This CDR3 has 15 residues. Germline lookup yields CDR1 SGHTS and CDR2 YDEGEE. DNA for the CDR3: TGTGCCAGCAGCCTATACAACAGGCAATGCCCTGAAGCTTTCTTT. Translating it yields CASSLYNRQCPEAFF. Together with reference TRBV5-8 and TRBJ1-1, the CDR3 gives the full variable domain: EAGVTQSPTHLIKTRGQQATLRCSPISGHTSVYWYQQALGLGLQFLLWYDEGEERNRGNFPPRFSGRQFPNYSSELNVNALELEDSALYLCASSLYNRQCPEAFFGQGTRLTVV.

The genes are TRBV19 and TRBJ1-2; D uncertain. V lost 4 bases and J lost 2, with 2 bases in between. This CDR3 region has 11 residues. Germline loops: CDR1 LNHDA, CDR2 SQIVND (reference sequence). The CDR3 protein is CASSTNYGYTF. In nucleotides, the CDR3 is TGTGCCAGTAGTACGAACTATGGCTACACCTTC.

The genes are TRBV19 and TRBJ1-5, with TRBD1 identical over 9 bases. V was pared by 3 bases and J by 6 bases, with 6 bases of the junction left unmatched. The germline V gene encodes CDR1 LNHDA and CDR2 SQIVND (reference sequence). The CDR3 has 15 amino acids. Here the CDR3 reads CASSISLTGGQPQHF. CDR3 sequence (DNA): TGTGCCAGTAGTATTTCCTTGACAGGGGGTCAGCCCCAGCATTTT.

V and J are TRBV29-1 and TRBJ2-1; D unresolved. CDR3 length: 14 amino acids. Germline lookup yields CDR1 SQVTM and CDR2 ANQGSEA. With 4 bases removed from V and 0 bases from J, the gap between germline ends came to 10 bases. CDR3 region: CSVGLSSSYNEQFF. The DNA of the CDR3 is TGCAGCGTTGGGTTGTCGAGCTCCTACAATGAGCAGTTCTTC.